A selection of T cell receptor beta chains follows, all from one sample in a study of cytomegalovirus exposure and HLA in healthy donors. Assay used: immunoSEQ multiplex PCR; TCRdb lists only in-frame clones, some missing. The repertoire holds some 220,000 clones, with 70% to 90% as singletons. The sample comprised PBMCs. The source of these receptors is a girl between 2 and 10 years old in good health and CMV-seronegative. Each CDR3 is given with its conserved first and last residue. Fields, in order: V gene, clone size, D gene, J gene, CDR3 protein, CDR3 DNA. D genes are given only for firm matches. Clone size is not always given. Where it is, it says once, few, many or a class for expanded clones.

v_call: TRBV5-1
clone_size: once
d_call: TRBD2
j_call: TRBJ2-7
cdr3_aa: CASSPGLAGRYEQYF
cdr3_nt: TGCGCCAGCAGCCCGGGACTAGCGGGAAGGTACGAGCAGTACTTC

v_call: TRBV6-5
clone_size: NA
d_call: TRBD1
j_call: TRBJ2-7
cdr3_aa: CASSYIGTGFYEQYF
cdr3_nt: TGTGCCAGCAGTTATATCGGGACAGGCTTCTACGAGCAGTACTTC

v_call: TRBV5-4
clone_size: NA
d_call: TRBD1
j_call: TRBJ1-6
cdr3_aa: CASSLASGGNNSPLHF
cdr3_nt: TGTGCCAGCAGCTTGGCCTCAGGGGGCAATAATTCACCCCTCCACTTT

v_call: TRBV5-6
clone_size: NA
d_call: TRBD1
j_call: TRBJ1-1
cdr3_aa: CASSFLQGGLSEAFF
cdr3_nt: TGTGCCAGCAGCTTTTTACAGGGGGGACTGAGTGAAGCTTTCTTT

v_call: TRBV9
clone_size: NA
d_call: TRBD1
j_call: TRBJ1-2
cdr3_aa: CASSVSGTGASGYTF
cdr3_nt: TGTGCCAGCAGCGTGTCCGGGACAGGGGCGAGCGGCTACACCTTC

v_call: TRBV5-1
clone_size: NA
d_call: NA
j_call: TRBJ2-5
cdr3_aa: CASSSQLTQYF
cdr3_nt: TGCGCCAGCAGCTCCCAATTGACCCAGTACTTC

v_call: TRBV7-9
clone_size: few
d_call: NA
j_call: TRBJ1-5
cdr3_aa: CASSFSDQPQHF
cdr3_nt: TGTGCCAGCAGCTTTTCTGATCAGCCCCAGCATTTT

v_call: TRBV5-6
clone_size: NA
d_call: NA
j_call: TRBJ1-6
cdr3_aa: CASSLGGRGTGNNSPLHF
cdr3_nt: TGTGCCAGCAGCTTGGGAGGTAGGGGGACGGGAAATAATTCACCCCTCCACTTT

v_call: TRBV6-4
clone_size: NA
d_call: NA
j_call: TRBJ1-1
cdr3_aa: CASSHRAPEAFF
cdr3_nt: TGTGCCAGCAGTCACAGGGCCCCTGAAGCTTTCTTT

v_call: TRBV4-2
clone_size: NA
d_call: NA
j_call: TRBJ2-7
cdr3_aa: CASSQVARTYEQYF
cdr3_nt: TGTGCCAGCAGCCAAGTTGCCAGAACCTACGAGCAGTACTTC